The next 32 T cell receptor beta chains were all read from a single sample in a study of CD8+CD57+ T cells in acquired aplastic anemia. Genomic DNA acted as the template from which TCR beta VDJ combination and CDR3 sequence profiling were carried out. Via MiXCR, TCRdb re-called the reads, giving one row per CDR3 protein. The data contain roughly 250,000 distinct CDR3 sequences, 70% to 85% of them seen just once; the ten biggest clones take up around 40%. For sequencing, patients were chosen who had shown expansion of CD8+CD57+ cells by flow cytometry. The sequencing sample was made of sorted CD4+, CD8+, or CD8+CD57+ T cells (not recorded which) from PBMCs. The origin of the receptors is a human donor with aplastic anemia.

As to this clonotype: The CDR3 end shows no conserved phenylalanine or tryptophan, and so a read error is likely. No DNA is shown, since the ends of the CDR3 on it are uncertain; the CDR3 is the one TCRdb lists. V usage is TRBV2 and J usage is TRBJ2-6; the tabulated D call, TRBD2, remains unverified against the DNA. Germline V gene sequence: CDR1 SNHLY, CDR2 FYNNEI. The CDR3 length is 16 residues, termini included. The CDR3 sequence is CASRLAGSYGANVLPG.

Only one count was recorded for this clonotype. The chain couples TRBV7-9 to TRBJ2-7; tentative D call: TRBD2 (6 bases). Germline CDR1 is SEHNR and CDR2 is FQNEAQ (reference sequence). The CDR3 runs 15 residues. Trimming left V 3 bases short and J 11 bases short, with 23 bases between. In nucleotides, the CDR3 is TGTGCCAGCAGCTTTGAAAGAAGCGGGTGGAACGATGAGTACGTC. This translates into CASSFERSGWNDEYV.

Worth noting for this clonotype: A read error may account for a junction end that differs from germline. The rearrangement joins TRBV9 to TRBJ2-5; D may be TRBD1 or TRBD2 (6 bases each). Germline CDR1 reads SGDLS; CDR2 reads YYNGEE. The length of the CDR3 is 14 residues. The CDR3 spells CASSGGASQGGNNF. The CDR3 bases are TGTGCCAGCAGCGGGGGGGCCAGCCAGGGAGGAAACAACTTC.

The gene calls are TRBV7-3 and TRBJ2-7, with D tentatively TRBD2 (6 bases). V gave up 5 bases and J gave up 4 bases, with 27 bases separating them. Per the germline V gene, CDR1 is SGHTA and CDR2 is FQGTGA. This CDR3 is 18 amino acids long. The CDR3 bases are TGTGCCAGCAGCATCAACGGAGGCGGGATAGATACGCAGTACGAGCAGTACGTC. Its translation is CASSINGGGIDTQYEQYV.

The chain employs TRBV20-1 and TRBJ1-1; D gene ambiguous. The CDR3 loop spans 15 amino acids. Trimming pared 3 bases from V and 2 bases from J, leaving 16 bases between. Germline assignment: CDR1 DFQATT and CDR2 SNEGSKA (reference sequence). CDR3 residues: CSASTMPRNNTEAFF. DNA for the CDR3: TGCAGTGCTAGTACCATGCCTCGCAACAACACTGAAGCTTTCTTT.

V and J are TRBV20-1 and TRBJ2-7; the D call may be TRBD1 or TRBD2 (5 bases each). V was shortened by 3 bases and J by 4 bases, with 13 bases between the two germline ends. Germline V gives CDR1 DFQATT, CDR2 SNEGSKA (reference sequence). The CDR3 is 13 amino acids. CDR3 in amino acids: CSASAGTSYEQYF. The CDR3 region has the DNA TGCAGTGCTAGTGCCGGGACCAGTTACGAGCAGTACTTC.

The chain recombines TRBV6-1 with TRBJ2-1; 11 nucleotides agree with TRBD2. With 3 bases clipped from V and 2 bases from J, the junction kept 3 bases outside the gene matches. From germline, CDR1 is MNHNS and CDR2 SASEGT. The CDR3 is made up of 16 amino acids. CDR3 coding DNA: TGTGCCAGCAGTGACGGGACTAGCGGAGCCTACAATGAGCAGTTCTTC. It is translated as CASSDGTSGAYNEQFF.

The chain combines TRBV15 with TRBJ2-3; D unresolved. The CDR3 consists of 14 residues. In germline, CDR1 is LNHNV, CDR2 YYDKDF (reference sequence). V lost 1 base, J lost 4 bases, and 9 bases lay in between. In DNA form, the CDR3 reads TGTGCCACCAGCAGAGTGCCGTCGGCAGATACGCAGTATTTT. Translation gives CATSRVPSADTQYF.

Concerning this clonotype itself: Compared with germline, one end of the junction differs, possibly owing to a read error. The chain has TRBV2 and TRBJ1-2, with D perhaps matching TRBD1 (5 bases). This CDR3 is 13 amino acids long. CDR1 SNHLY and CDR2 FYNNEI come from the germline V gene. The CDR3 nucleotides are TGCGCCAGCAGCCAAGGCCGTACAGGTGGCCACACCTTC. Translated: CASSQGRTGGHTF.

The CDR3 region is CASSFTGGADNGQFF. In DNA, the CDR3 is TGTGCCAGCAGTTTCACAGGCGGGGCCGACAATGGCCAGTTCTTC. The chain couples TRBV7-2 to TRBJ2-1; D is possibly TRBD2 (6 bases). In germline, CDR1 is SGHTA, CDR2 FQGNSA. V lost 6 bases and J lost 13, with 25 bases in between. This CDR3 has 15 amino acids.

The chain is built from TRBV7-8 and TRBJ2-7, with D possibly being TRBD1 (6 bases). The CDR3 length is 18 residues. Germline V gives CDR1 SGHVS, CDR2 FQNEAQ. CDR3 in amino acids: CAGSFEGDGTTLYYEQYV. The DNA of the CDR3 is TGTGCCGGCAGCTTTGAGGGAGACGGGACAACCCTGTACTACGAGCAGTACGTC.

The chain has TRBV6-5 and TRBJ2-3, with TRBD1 matching over 7 bases. V lost 0 bases, J lost 2 bases, and 2 bases stayed unmatched. Per the germline V gene, CDR1 is MNHEY and CDR2 is SVGAGI. The CDR3 is 15 amino acids. The CDR3 bases are TGTGCCAGCAGTTACTCGGGACAGAACACAGATACGCAGTATTTT. Protein: CASSYSGQNTDTQYF.

About this clonotype itself: The CDR3 does not end in the conserved phenylalanine or tryptophan, so this is likely a read error. No DNA is shown, since the ends of the CDR3 on it are uncertain; the CDR3 is the one TCRdb lists. This sequence joins TRBV19 and TRBJ2-1; the table's D call TRBD2 went unverified against the DNA. Germline loops: CDR1 LNHDA, CDR2 SQIVND (reference sequence). With termini counted, the CDR3 has 14 amino acids. CDR3: CASSITSGLTQQFG.

This rearrangement joins TRBV2 to TRBJ1-5, with D maybe TRBD1 (5 bases). Trimming pared 6 bases from V and 0 bases from J, leaving 9 bases between. The germline V gene encodes CDR1 SNHLY and CDR2 FYNNEI. The CDR3 is made up of 14 amino acids. The CDR3 nucleotides are TGTGCCAGCAGAGGGGCGTATAGCAATCAGCCCCAGCATTTT. It is translated as CASRGAYSNQPQHF.

For this clonotype: Because the CDR3's place on the DNA is in doubt, the DNA is left out and the CDR3 is given as listed by TCRdb. This chain connects TRBV9 to TRBJ1-2. Germline-derived CDR1 and CDR2 are SGDLS and YYNGEE. The CDR3 contains 16 residues when both ends are counted. The CDR3 sequence: CASGLAGNIQYFGYTF.

About this clonotype: Since no conserved phenylalanine or tryptophan closes the CDR3, a read error is the likely cause. The gene calls are TRBV7-2 and TRBJ2-1; perhaps TRBD2 as D (6 bases). The CDR3 contains 16 residues. The V and J ends lost 2 bases and 8 bases respectively, with 19 bases between them. Germline assignment: CDR1 SGHTA and CDR2 FQGNSA. CDR3 region: CASSLQGGGESDEQFL. The DNA of the CDR3 is TGTGCCAGCAGCTTACAAGGAGGCGGGGAGAGCGATGAGCAGTTCCTC.

The chain carries TRBV2 and TRBJ2-1; 8 nucleotides line up with TRBD2. The length of the CDR3 is 13 residues. The germline V gene has CDR1 SNHLY and CDR2 FYNNEI. J gave up 7 bases and V 5 bases, and 4 bases lay outside the gene matches. In nucleotides, the CDR3 is TGTGCCAGCAGTCTAGCGGGCGTTAATGAGCAGTTCTTC. It codes for CASSLAGVNEQFF.

This chain links TRBV9 with TRBJ1-1, with TRBD1 matching 12 bases. The CDR3 is 15 amino acids. Germline CDR1 reads SGDLS; CDR2 reads YYNGEE. V dropped 4 bases and J dropped 12; count of bases not matched to a gene: 13. The CDR3 reads CASSPGTGGNGYTFF. CDR3 DNA: TGTGCCAGCAGCCCGGGGACAGGGGGCAATGGCTACACTTTCTTT.

Worth noting for this clonotype: In this CDR3 the conserved last residue, phenylalanine or tryptophan, is missing, so a read error is likely. The DNA is left out, because the CDR3 cannot be placed on it with certainty; the CDR3 is given as TCRdb lists it. This chain connects TRBV2 to TRBJ2-2; TRBD1 is the table's D call and was not checked against the DNA. CDR1 is SNHLY, CDR2 FYNNEI, per germline. The CDR3 adds up to 15 amino acids, both ends counted. The CDR3 protein is CASRDGGTNTRYFFP.

The chain employs TRBV12-3 or TRBV12-4 and TRBJ2-1; 7 bases match TRBD2. V was clipped by 4 bases and J by 7 bases; unmatched bases: 1. The CDR3 spans 12 residues. CDR3 sequence (DNA): TGTGCCAGCAGTTGGGGGGGAAATGAGCAGTTCTTC. Its protein product is CASSWGGNEQFF.

The chain links TRBV7-9 to TRBJ2-1; possible D gene TRBD2, 6 bases. This CDR3 comprises 13 residues. V was clipped by 6 bases and J by 11 bases, with 17 bases between them. Per germline, CDR1 SEHNR and CDR2 FQNEAQ (reference sequence). In nucleotides, the CDR3 is TGTGCCAGCAGTTTTGGGGGGAGGCATCAGCAGTTCTTC. Amino acid sequence: CASSFGGRHQQFF.

The rearrangement uses TRBV5-5 and TRBJ2-1, with 7 bases lining up with TRBD2. The V segment lost 0 bases and the J segment 6 bases; nucleotides outside the gene matches: 3. This CDR3 spans 14 amino acids. Germline V gene data show CDR1 as SGHKS and CDR2 as YYEKEE (reference sequence). CDR3 coding DNA: TGTGCCAGCAGCTTGGTCACGGGGGGCAATGAGCAGTTCTTC. Its protein is CASSLVTGGNEQFF.

This chain joins TRBV9 and TRBJ2-2, with 8 bases aligning to TRBD2. The CDR3 is made up of 15 amino acids. Germline V lookup: CDR1 SGDLS, CDR2 YYNGEE. The ends lost 2 bases at V and 7 bases at J; junction bases unmatched: 7. Written as DNA, the CDR3 is TGTGCCAGCAGCGTTACGGGGGGGCCTGGCGGGGAGCTGTTTTTT. Translated: CASSVTGGPGGELFF.

This clonotype was detected only once. This CDR3 is missing its conserved last phenylalanine or tryptophan, likely due to a read error. Because the CDR3's place on the DNA is in doubt, the DNA is left out and the CDR3 is given as listed by TCRdb. The chain employs TRBV7-8 and TRBJ2-1; the DNA was not used to check the table's D call, TRBD2. Per germline, CDR1 SGHVS and CDR2 FQNEAQ. Inclusive of both ends, the CDR3 amounts to 13 amino acids. The CDR3 is CASSSAGRPDTLY.

This clonotype has only one observation. V is TRBV7-3 and J is TRBJ1-2, with D perhaps matching TRBD1 (5 bases). V lost 6 bases to trimming and J lost 3 bases, with 20 bases between them. Germline V CDR1 and CDR2: SGHTA, FQGTGA. This CDR3 comprises 16 residues. The CDR3 loop is CASSSRGTGLDYGYTF. The CDR3 DNA is TGTGCCAGCAGTTCACGGGGCACTGGCTTGGACTATGGCTACACCTTC.

As to this clonotype: A read error may explain this, as a much larger clone is one base away. This chain uses TRBV5-6 with TRBJ2-1; 8 nucleotides align to TRBD2. The junction had 11 bases not matched to a gene; V was cut back by 1 base and J by 8 bases. Germline loops: CDR1 SGHDT, CDR2 YYEEEE. The CDR3 runs to 16 residues. DNA for the CDR3: TGTGCCAGCAGCTTGTGGGGGGGCGGGGGGAGCGATGAGCAGTTCTTC. It yields the protein CASSLWGGGGSDEQFF.

Remarks on this clonotype: The DNA is left out, because the CDR3 cannot be placed on it with certainty; the CDR3 is given as TCRdb lists it. The rearrangement joins TRBV9 to TRBJ2-1; the table's D call, TRBD2, has no DNA check behind it. Germline CDR1 SGDLS, CDR2 YYNGEE. The CDR3 adds up to 14 amino acids, both ends counted. The chain's CDR3 is CASSVGAGTNNELF.

This rearrangement joins TRBV7-6 to TRBJ2-2, with TRBD2 matching over 7 bases. Germline V CDR1 and CDR2: SGHVS, FNYEAQ. This CDR3 comprises 14 residues. V shed 6 bases and J 5 bases; nucleotides not matched to a gene: 6. The CDR3 protein is CASSRLAGTGELFF. The CDR3 DNA is TGTGCCAGCAGTAGACTAGCAGGGACCGGGGAGCTGTTTTTT.

V is TRBV5-1 and J is TRBJ2-7; TRBD1 agrees at 7 bases. The germline gives CDR1 SGHRS, CDR2 YFSETQ. This CDR3 is 18 amino acids long. The CDR3: CASSFQPAGTALSYEQYV. The CDR3 DNA follows: TGTGCCAGCAGCTTTCAACCCGCCGGGACAGCCCTTTCCTACGAGCAGTACGTC.

The V gene is TRBV20-1, the J gene TRBJ2-1; TRBD1 matches 11 bases. The V gene's germline CDR1 is DFQATT and CDR2 SNEGSKA (reference sequence). The ends lost 2 bases at V and 10 bases at J; junction bases unmatched: 10. The CDR3 loop spans 15 amino acids. CDR3: CSARHGTGGLREQFF. Written as DNA, the CDR3 is TGCAGTGCTAGACACGGGACAGGGGGGCTCAGGGAGCAGTTCTTC.

This chain connects TRBV6-4 to TRBJ1-1, with D unresolved. The CDR3 runs 13 residues. CDR1 and CDR2 from the germline V gene are MRHNA and SNTAGT. V dropped 2 bases and J dropped 3 bases, with 7 bases sitting between them. CDR3 DNA sequence: TGTGCCAGCAGTGACGAGGGCCACACTGAAGCTTTCTTT. This sequence encodes CASSDEGHTEAFF.

The genes are TRBV24-1 and TRBJ2-7; 8 positions agree with TRBD1. Germline values: CDR1 KGHDR, CDR2 SFDVKD. This CDR3 comprises 16 residues. V lost 9 bases, J lost 6 bases, and 18 bases stayed unmatched. CDR3 in amino acids: CATGTPGQANLAEQYV. Written as DNA, the CDR3 is TGTGCCACCGGGACTCCGGGACAGGCGAACCTGGCCGAGCAGTACGTC.